This T cell receptor (beta chain) was identified during a study of T cell repertoires in cytomegalovirus infection (dated by TCRdb to the late 2010s). Study-wide context: Donor HLA type was relevant to the analysis, because carriage of CMV infection together with the matching HLA type was indicated by public TCR beta signatures.

This clonotype has a count of ten or more. This clone's antigen is unknown. No base qualities exist here, and no much larger clone lies one base off it. TCRdb names Illumina HiSeq 1500 as the instrument used. TCRdb reprocessed the public reads (quality trimming at Q25 with fastp, clone calling with MiXCR) and kept in-frame beta chains. Each CDR3 protein gets just one entry, which takes the most common genes and DNA from the rows behind it. The sample includes 300,000 to 400,000 distinct CDR3 sequences, with 15% to 20% observed a single time. The ten biggest clones cover around 9.3% of the sample. Study-level results and caveats: In both this cohort and an independent cohort of over 350 donors, the cumulative frequency of public TCR beta family members distinguished carriers of CMV infection plus the relevant HLA type. The ex vivo response was dominated by HLA-C-restricted CMV-specific TCR beta clonotypes, which also provided the single most frequent clonotype in two of eight donors.

V is reduced by 4 bases and J by 0 bases, leaving a spacing of 24 bases between them. The CDR3 spans 19 residues, from the cysteine through the phenylalanine. Solely the CDR3 DNA is kept, with 57 bases framed from the first base. The sample was PBMCs. The receptor comes from a human donor in good health (CMV status not recorded). Some clones in this sample may be carry-over from other donors' samples. Recombination linked TRBV12-3 or TRBV12-4 to TRBJ1-1; the D gene is possibly TRBD1, with 6 bases matching. The bases read TGTGCCAGCAGTTGGGGGCCGGGCCTGAGTAAAAACATGAACACTGAAGCTTTCTTT. This is translated as CASSWGPGLSKNMNTEAFF.